This TCR beta chain appears in the sequencing data of a study of identical twins. Whole-study results and caveats: Possibly, invariant MAIT and iNKT cells partly confounded zero-insertion analyses.

Germline V gene sequence: CDR1 MNHEY, CDR2 SVGAGI. Trimming took off 2 bases at V and 0 bases at J, with 14 bases between the two ends. This CDR3 is 18 amino acids long. Each CDR3 protein is one row after TCRdb ran MiXCR on the 5' RACE reads. Of around 370,000 distinct CDR3 sequences listed, approximately 8.7% were seen once; the top ten hold roughly 9%. This clonotype was counted at least ten times. The antigen is unknown. This sequence was found in a woman aged 50 to 60 in good health. The chain links TRBV6-5 to TRBJ2-6, with a possible D match to TRBD2 (6 bases). The specimen sequenced was naive T cells sorted from blood. CDR3 region: CASSYGEDGPSGANVLTF. DNA for the CDR3: TGTGCCAGCAGTTACGGGGAGGATGGGCCCTCTGGGGCCAACGTCCTGACTTTC.